This T cell receptor (beta chain) emerged from a study of radiation and T cells in renal cell carcinoma. Study observations and caveats: In blood, top tumor clones expanded by 2 weeks, shrinking by 4.

Germline trimming cut 0 bases from V and 6 bases from J; bases unmatched to any gene: 7. Per the germline V gene, CDR1 is LGHNA and CDR2 is YSLEER. This CDR3 contains 15 residues. Time point described: blood 4 weeks post-SBRT, at nephrectomy. As for treatment: 15 Gy SBRT to primary tumor, nephrectomy 4 weeks later. Nephrectomy followed 15 Gy stereotactic body radiation by 4 weeks. Serial blood draws occurred at baseline and 2 and 4 weeks post-SBRT. The tumor was a clear cell renal cell carcinoma. Sequencing used immunoSEQ multiplex PCR; TCRdb keeps in-frame clones, though not all of them. Among 130,000 to 150,000 clones, around nine tenths were seen once, and the ten largest hold less than 20%. As concerns this clone: Its antigen remains unknown.

The clonotype comes from a woman aged 50 to 60 with renal cell carcinoma. The source was blood, collected from a patient whose treatment included radiotherapy and nephrectomy. The V gene is TRBV4-3, the J gene TRBJ1-2; 7 nucleotides line up with TRBD1. CDR3 sequence (DNA): TGCGCCAGCAGCCAAGAAAACAGGGGAGTCGATGGCTACACCTTC. It codes for CASSQENRGVDGYTF.